Shown below are 32 T cell receptor beta chains from a single sample sequenced in a study of blood T cells in healthy people across ages. A J-beta primer mix and a sample-barcoded 5' primer were used in a second PCR of about 6 to 12 cycles. TCRdb reanalysed the 5' RACE reads using MiXCR and keeps one entry per CDR3 protein. The table has roughly 900,000 distinct CDR3 sequences, roughly 48% seen once. The sequencing input was blood. The origin of the receptors is a man younger than 45 in good health.

The chain combines TRBV5-5 with TRBJ1-1, with TRBD1 as a possible D gene (6 bases). There are 16 residues in the CDR3. Trimming removed 0 bases at V and 4 bases at J, with 16 bases between. Germline V CDR1 and CDR2: SGHKS, YYEKEE (reference sequence). The CDR3 is CASSLAPAGTSTEAFF. The CDR3 bases are TGTGCCAGCAGCTTGGCACCCGCCGGGACATCCACTGAAGCTTTCTTT.

This clonotype was observed many times. The gene calls are TRBV27 and TRBJ2-5, with 8 bases lining up with TRBD2. Germline CDR1 is MNHEY and CDR2 is SMNVEV (reference sequence). The CDR3 length is 13 residues. V shed 5 bases, J shed 11 bases, and the junction held 10 bases outside the gene matches. Here the CDR3 reads CASSPTSAGEQYF. The CDR3 region has the DNA TGTGCCAGCAGTCCGACTAGCGCGGGGGAGCAGTACTTC.

This clonotype was seen a handful of times. V and J are TRBV4-1 and TRBJ2-1; 7 bases agree with TRBD1. The J segment lost 6 bases and the V segment lost 8 bases, leaving 10 bases of the junction unmatched. CDR3 length: 14 residues. Germline CDR1 is MGHRA and CDR2 is YSYEKL. The CDR3 sequence is CASSTDRDGNEQFF. The CDR3 coding sequence is TGCGCCAGCTCCACTGACAGGGATGGCAATGAGCAGTTCTTC.

A few counts support this clonotype. In DNA form, the CDR3 reads TGTGCCAGCAGCTTAGTAAGACAGGCTAACAATGAGCAGTTCTTC. It codes for CASSLVRQANNEQFF. V usage is TRBV7-2 and J usage is TRBJ2-1, with TRBD1 as a possible D gene (6 bases). The CDR3 extends over 15 amino acids. Trimming cost V 1 base and J 5 bases, with 12 bases left between them. The germline CDR1 and CDR2 sequences are SGHTA and FQGNSA.

The J gene is TRBJ1-1, the V gene TRBV25-1; 8 bases match TRBD1. Germline V gives CDR1 MGHDK, CDR2 SYGVNS. The trim removed 2 bases at V and 1 base at J, leaving 9 bases unmatched. This CDR3 spans 17 amino acids. The DNA for the CDR3 is TGTGCCAGCAGTGAAAGCGGAGGGACAGGATGGAACACTGAAGCTTTCTTT. Amino acid sequence: CASSESGGTGWNTEAFF.

This rearrangement joins TRBV9 to TRBJ2-5; D not certain. Trimming removed 0 bases at V and 5 bases at J, with 5 bases between. Germline V gives CDR1 SGDLS, CDR2 YYNGEE. The CDR3 covers 12 residues. CDR3 in amino acids: CASSVGHETQYF. CDR3 bases: TGTGCCAGCAGCGTAGGACATGAGACCCAGTACTTC.

The V and J genes are TRBV6-4 and TRBJ1-2; D unresolved. Germline lookup yields CDR1 MRHNA and CDR2 SNTAGT. CDR3 length: 9 amino acids. Trimming left V 2 bases short and J 9 bases short, with 1 base between. This chain's CDR3 is CASSDRYTF. The CDR3, as DNA: TGTGCCAGCAGTGACCGCTACACCTTC.

The table lists this clonotype with many counts. The chain employs TRBV7-2 and TRBJ2-4, with 8 nucleotides matching TRBD1. The CDR3 has 18 residues. Looked up from germline, CDR1 is SGHTA and CDR2 is FQGNSA. The ends lost 5 bases at V and 2 bases at J; junction bases unmatched: 14. The CDR3 nucleotides are TGTGCCAGCAGCCCCTCCCTGACAGGGGTGTTGACCAAAAACATTCAGTACTTC. It specifies CASSPSLTGVLTKNIQYF.

This clonotype has just a few counts. The J gene is TRBJ2-3, the V gene TRBV15, with a tentative D call TRBD1 (6 bases). CDR1 is LNHNV and CDR2 is YYDKDF in the germline V gene (reference sequence). V lost 3 bases and J lost 2, with 12 bases in between. This CDR3 comprises 15 residues. The CDR3 sequence is CATSREQGTTDTQYF. The CDR3 DNA is TGTGCCACCAGCAGGGAACAGGGTACCACAGATACGCAGTATTTT.

This clonotype was seen a single time. This chain connects TRBV24-1 to TRBJ2-1; D may correspond to TRBD1 or TRBD2 (6 bases each). The DNA end lines up better with TRBJ2-7; the J call may be wrong. The length of the CDR3 is 16 residues. Germline CDR1 and CDR2: KGHDR and SFDVKD. The CDR3 DNA reads as TGTGCCACCAGTGACCGGAGGGGGAACTCCTACAATGAGCAGTACTTC. Translating it yields CATSDRRGNSYNEQYF.

This clonotype was seen a handful of times. V gene TRBV24-1 combines with J gene TRBJ1-2; the match to TRBD1 covers 7 bases. The CDR3 covers 13 residues. Germline CDR1 and CDR2: KGHDR and SFDVKD. V dropped 4 bases and J dropped 2; count of bases not matched to a gene: 0. The CDR3 DNA follows: TGTGCCACCAGTGAGACAGGGAACTATGGCTACACCTTC. It specifies CATSETGNYGYTF.

Written as DNA, the CDR3 is TGTGCCAGCAGTTACAACGGCCCCGGGGAGCTGTTTTTT. Residues: CASSYNGPGELFF. The chain links TRBV6-2 or TRBV6-3 to TRBJ2-2; D is unclear. Deletions cut 2 bases from V and 6 bases from J, with 7 bases between. CDR1 and CDR2 (germline): MNHEY, SVGEGT. The CDR3 extends over 13 amino acids.

This chain links TRBV27 with TRBJ2-4; 9 bases align to TRBD1. The better agreement between TRBJ2-5 and the DNA end casts doubt on the J call. Germline loops: CDR1 MNHEY, CDR2 SMNVEV (reference sequence). The CDR3 loop spans 17 amino acids. The CDR3 DNA reads as TGTGCCAGCAGTTCGCCCGGACAGGGGATGATCCAAGAGACCCAGTACTTC. This codes for CASSSPGQGMIQETQYF.

The chain uses TRBV10-3 and TRBJ2-1; no definite D call. The CDR3 runs to 15 residues. V was shortened by 4 bases and J by 0 bases, with 10 bases between the two germline ends. Per the germline V gene, CDR1 is ENHRY and CDR2 is SYGVKD. The CDR3 loop reads CAISGYTSSYNEQFF. The CDR3 DNA sequence: TGTGCCATCAGTGGCTACACAAGCTCCTACAATGAGCAGTTCTTC.

The gene calls are TRBV12-3 or TRBV12-4 and TRBJ1-1, with D tentatively TRBD1 (5 bases). This CDR3 spans 19 amino acids. Deletions cut 6 bases from V and 1 base from J, with 27 bases between. CDR3: CASSPSLPGLLERNTEAFF. CDR3 in DNA: TGTGCCAGCAGCCCCTCCCTACCGGGACTCCTGGAGCGGAACACTGAAGCTTTCTTT.

This clonotype was picked up a small number of times. The gene calls are TRBV28 and TRBJ2-5; 12 bases align to TRBD2. In germline, CDR1 is MDHEN, CDR2 SYDVKM. The CDR3 runs to 16 residues. V trimming: 4 bases; J trimming: 5 bases; junction bases outside the gene matches: 8. In DNA form, the CDR3 reads TGTGCCAGCAGTTCCCCGACTAGCGGGGGTAAGGAGACCCAGTACTTC. Protein: CASSSPTSGGKETQYF.

This clonotype was counted a single time. This chain links TRBV6-4 with TRBJ2-5; 7 nucleotides agree with TRBD2. The V and J ends lost 1 base and 7 bases, in that order; junction bases with no gene match: 3. The germline V gene encodes CDR1 MRHNA and CDR2 SNTAGT. This CDR3 contains 13 residues. CDR3 coding DNA: TGTGCCAGCAGTGACTTAGCGGGTGGGACCCAGTACTTC. This encodes CASSDLAGGTQYF.

The chain couples TRBV28 to TRBJ2-4, with a tentative D call TRBD1 (6 bases). The J call could be wrong; TRBJ2-5 is a better fit for the DNA end. The CDR3 length is 14 residues. CDR1 is MDHEN, CDR2 SYDVKM, per germline. DNA for the CDR3: TGTGCCAGCAGTCCACCCAACAGGGTTCAGACCCAGTACTTC. Translating gives CASSPPNRVQTQYF.

The chain couples TRBV7-2 to TRBJ2-1, with 7 bases identical to TRBD1. The CDR3 has 15 residues. J lost 5 bases, V lost 1 base, and 5 bases had no gene match. The germline gives CDR1 SGHTA, CDR2 FQGNSA. The CDR3, as DNA: TGTGCCAGCAGCTTAGTTAGGGGGCGGAACAATGAGCAGTTCTTC. It specifies CASSLVRGRNNEQFF.

The V and J genes are TRBV3-1 and TRBJ1-2; 7 bases fit TRBD1. V lost 4 bases to trimming and J lost 10 bases; unmatched junction nucleotides: 9. The CDR3 extends over 13 amino acids. CDR1 and CDR2 (germline): LGHDT, YNNKEL (reference sequence). CDR3 sequence: CASSLGRQGVYTF. CDR3 DNA: TGTGCCAGCAGCCTGGGCCGACAGGGAGTCTACACCTTC.

This chain connects TRBV12-5 to TRBJ2-3; D gene uncertain. The CDR3 extends over 12 amino acids. V lost 4 bases, J lost 4 bases, and 6 bases lay in between. Germline CDR1 reads LGHNT; CDR2 reads FRNRAP. CDR3 sequence: CASGSDPDTQYF. The CDR3 DNA sequence: TGTGCTAGTGGTTCTGATCCAGATACGCAGTATTTT. Complete variable domain (other parts from reference TRBV12-5 and TRBJ2-3): DARVTQTPRHKVTEMGQEVTMRCQPILGHNTVFWYRQTMMQGLELLAYFRNRAPLDDSGMPKDRFSAEMPDATLATLKIQPSEPRDSAVYFCASGSDPDTQYFGPGTRLTVL.

This clonotype was observed a few times. J is TRBJ2-7 and V is TRBV7-9, with D possibly TRBD1 on 5 matching bases. Germline values: CDR1 SEHNR, CDR2 FQNEAQ (reference sequence). The CDR3 spans 14 residues. V was pared by 2 bases and J by 3 bases, with 11 bases between. In DNA, the CDR3 is TGTGCCAGCAGCTTAAGGCGTCAGGGCTACGAGCAGTACTTC. The encoded protein is CASSLRRQGYEQYF.

V gene TRBV7-2 combines with J gene TRBJ1-3; possible D gene TRBD1, 5 bases. This CDR3 comprises 16 residues. Trimming removed 3 bases at V and 0 bases at J, with 12 bases between. Germline values: CDR1 SGHTA, CDR2 FQGNSA. In DNA, the CDR3 is TGTGCCAGCAGCTTGTGGGACGCCGGCTCTGGAAACACCATATATTTT. Protein product: CASSLWDAGSGNTIYF.

This clonotype was observed a few times. This chain connects TRBV30 to TRBJ1-1; TRBD1 agrees at 8 bases. The CDR3 runs to 14 residues. CDR1 is GTSNPN and CDR2 is SVGIG in the germline V gene (reference sequence). With 1 base clipped from V and 1 base from J, the junction kept 2 bases outside the gene matches. DNA of the CDR3: TGTGCCTGGAGTGCTGGACAGGGGAACACTGAAGCTTTCTTT. Translating gives CAWSAGQGNTEAFF.

This clonotype was seen a few times. The chain is built from TRBV11-1 and TRBJ1-1; 9 bases are a match to TRBD1. Germline CDR1 reads SGHAT; CDR2 reads FQDESV (reference sequence). The CDR3 loop spans 16 amino acids. V lost 5 bases to trimming and J lost 1 base; unmatched junction nucleotides: 8. CDR3 coding DNA: TGTGCCAGCAGCCCCCTGCGGGACAGGGCGAACACTGAAGCTTTCTTT. It encodes CASSPLRDRANTEAFF.

The chain is built from TRBV5-5 and TRBJ2-2; 11 bases map to TRBD2. V dropped 4 bases and J dropped 2; count of bases not matched to a gene: 4. The CDR3 covers 16 residues. Germline values: CDR1 SGHKS, CDR2 YYEKEE (reference sequence). The CDR3 DNA reads TGTGCCAGCAGCAGGGGACTAGCGGTTAACACCGGGGAGCTGTTTTTT. Its protein product is CASSRGLAVNTGELFF.

A word on this clonotype: A much larger clone lies one base from this, so it may be a read error. The chain has TRBV20-1 and TRBJ2-7; D not resolved. This CDR3 is 12 amino acids long. Trimming stripped 3 bases from V and 1 base from J, with 7 bases between. Per the germline V gene, CDR1 is DFQATT and CDR2 is SNEGSKA (reference sequence). The CDR3 nucleotides are TGCAGTGCTAGGGTCAGTTCCTACGAGCAGTACTTC. This sequence encodes CSARVSSYEQYF.

This sequence joins TRBV27 and TRBJ2-7; a weak D match, TRBD1 (6 bases). The germline V gene has CDR1 MNHEY and CDR2 SMNVEV (reference sequence). Trimming shortened V by 4 bases and J by 0 bases, and 13 bases separated the two germline ends. This CDR3 has 15 amino acids. In DNA form, the CDR3 reads TGTGCCAGCAGTTCAGACAGGCTAGGCTCCTACGAGCAGTACTTC. Amino acid sequence: CASSSDRLGSYEQYF.

For this clonotype: This may come from a read error, since a much larger clone is one base off. This rearrangement joins TRBV12-3 or TRBV12-4 to TRBJ2-3; D assignment may be TRBD1 or TRBD2 (5 bases each). The V gene lost 8 bases and the J gene lost 4 bases, with 10 bases spanning the gap. This CDR3 contains 12 residues. CDR3 sequence: CASGGNADTQYF. CDR3 nucleotides: TGTGCCAGCGGGGGAAACGCAGATACGCAGTATTTT.

This clonotype was picked up a small number of times. The rearrangement links TRBV3-1 to TRBJ2-7; 8 nucleotides agree with TRBD1. J gave up 10 bases and V 3 bases, and 14 bases lay outside the gene matches. The CDR3 is made up of 15 amino acids. Germline loops: CDR1 LGHDT, CDR2 YNNKEL (reference sequence). CDR3 DNA: TGTGCCAGCAGCCATGGACAGGGATCCCCTCAGTCCCAGTACTTC. This sequence encodes CASSHGQGSPQSQYF.

This clonotype was seen more than once but under ten times. The J gene is TRBJ2-5, the V gene TRBV5-1; 7 positions agree with TRBD2. Germline CDR1 reads SGHRS; CDR2 reads YFSETQ. This CDR3 is 13 amino acids long. J gave up 3 bases and V 4 bases, and 3 bases lay outside the gene matches. The CDR3 sequence: CASSGGDKETQYF. CDR3 coding DNA: TGCGCCAGCAGCGGGGGGGATAAAGAGACCCAGTACTTC.

The table lists this clonotype with a few counts. The CDR3 DNA is TGTGCCAGCACTGCCTTGGGACAGGGGGCAGGGAACACTGAAGCTTTCTTT. This sequence encodes CASTALGQGAGNTEAFF. The J gene is TRBJ1-1, the V gene TRBV27; 12 bases fit TRBD1. Per the germline V gene, CDR1 is MNHEY and CDR2 is SMNVEV (reference sequence). V dropped 7 bases and J dropped 1; count of bases not matched to a gene: 10. The CDR3 totals 17 residues.